This T cell receptor (beta chain) came from a study of CD8 T cell repertoires and HIV-1 epitope variants. As concerns this clone: Its antigen remains unknown. The junction departs from germline at one end; a sequencing error may be responsible. Other DNA sequences in the same sample also yield this CDR3.

This CDR3 comprises 14 residues. Germline CDR1 and CDR2: SNHLY and FYNNEI. Sequencing was performed with immunoSEQ multiplex PCR; in TCRdb, only in-frame clones are kept and a portion is missing. The data contain thousands of clones, 67% of them seen just once; the ten biggest clones take up more than 35%. The origin of this receptor is a male donor with HIV. The chain recombines TRBV2 with TRBJ2-5; D assignment may be TRBD1 or TRBD2 (6 bases each). Sequencing input: cultured CD8+ T cells derived from PBMCs. Written as DNA, the CDR3 is TGCGCCAGCAGTGATGGAGGGGGAACGGAGACCCAGTACTTC. Translating it yields CASSDGGGTETQYF.